These 27 T cell receptor beta chains were all obtained from the same sample, sequenced in a study of T-cell memory formation after mild COVID-19. Via MiXCR, TCRdb re-called the 5' RACE reads, giving one row per CDR3 protein. The sample carries roughly 150,000 distinct CDR3 sequences, 14% recorded once. The sequencing input was PBMCs or a T cell subset sorted from them (not recorded which). These receptors originate from an adult woman who had mild COVID-19 (a few samples of this study predate the infection). Cell type and time point are not known.

This chain joins TRBV7-9 and TRBJ2-1, with D perhaps matching TRBD1 or TRBD2 (6 bases each). CDR3 length equals 16 residues. Germline V gene data show CDR1 as SEHNR and CDR2 as FQNEAQ (reference sequence). Between the trimmed V and J ends, which lost 0 bases and 0 bases, there was a span of 9 bases. The CDR3 nucleotides are TGTGCCAGCAGCTTAGCATGGGGGGCCTCCTACAATGAGCAGTTCTTC. Residues: CASSLAWGASYNEQFF.

This clonotype was picked up a small number of times. The chain employs TRBV20-1 and TRBJ2-1; 10 bases match TRBD1. Trimming took 6 bases from V and 6 from J; bases not matched to a gene: 11. The CDR3 loop spans 15 amino acids. Germline V gene sequence: CDR1 DFQATT, CDR2 SNEGSKA (reference sequence). The CDR3 here is CSAQNRDRGTNEQFF. Written as DNA, the CDR3 is TGCAGTGCGCAAAACCGGGACAGGGGAACCAATGAGCAGTTCTTC.

This clonotype came up a few times. This chain links TRBV7-2 with TRBJ2-2, with TRBD2 as a possible D gene (5 bases). The CDR3 length is 14 residues. V was clipped by 4 bases and J by 7 bases, with 13 bases between them. Germline assignment: CDR1 SGHTA and CDR2 FQGNSA. The CDR3 DNA reads TGTGCCAGCAGCTCGTTTAGCGAACTCGGGGAGCTGTTTTTT. Translated: CASSSFSELGELFF.

This chain links TRBV20-1 with TRBJ1-6, with D hard to call. V dropped 1 base and J dropped 8 bases, with 12 bases sitting between them. This CDR3 is built from 14 residues. Germline CDR1 DFQATT, CDR2 SNEGSKA (reference sequence). The CDR3 spells CSARVRDSHSPLHF. In nucleotides, the CDR3 is TGCAGTGCTAGAGTCCGGGATTCCCATTCACCCCTCCACTTT.

This clonotype has only a few counts. This sequence joins TRBV7-2 and TRBJ1-1; D remains ambiguous. CDR1 and CDR2 from the germline V gene are SGHTA and FQGNSA. The germline V and J ends were trimmed by 1 base and 3 bases, with 9 bases remaining between them. The CDR3 has 14 amino acids. The CDR3 region has the DNA TGTGCCAGCAGCTTAGAGTACTGGGACACTGAAGCTTTCTTT. This gives the protein CASSLEYWDTEAFF. Variable domain in full (rest from reference TRBV7-2 and TRBJ1-1): GAGVSQSPSNKVTEKGKDVELRCDPISGHTALYWYRQSLGQGLEFLIYFQGNSAPDKSGLPSDRFSAERTGGSVSTLTIQRTQQEDSAVYLCASSLEYWDTEAFFGQGTRLTVV.

J is TRBJ1-5 and V is TRBV15, with D unclear. V lost 4 bases, J lost 4 bases, and 8 bases lay in between. The CDR3 extends over 13 amino acids. The V gene's germline CDR1 is LNHNV and CDR2 YYDKDF (reference sequence). As DNA, the CDR3 is TGTGCCACCAGCACCGGCCGGAATCAGCCCCAGCATTTT. Residues: CATSTGRNQPQHF.

The V call is TRBV4-1, the J call TRBJ1-2; D may be TRBD1 (5 bases). CDR1 is MGHRA, CDR2 YSYEKL, per germline. The CDR3 contains 14 residues. The V gene lost 6 bases and the J gene lost 10 bases, with 21 bases spanning the gap. The DNA for the CDR3 is TGCGCCAGCAGGCCACCGGGGGTATACTTCGACTACACCTTC. Its translation: CASRPPGVYFDYTF.

This clonotype was counted only a few times. The J gene is TRBJ2-1, the V gene TRBV24-1; weak D call: TRBD1 (5 bases). Trimming removed 4 bases from V and 4 bases from J, with 13 bases in between. Germline-derived CDR1 and CDR2 are KGHDR and SFDVKD. The CDR3 is made up of 15 amino acids. The CDR3 is CATSDLDSPYNEQFF. The CDR3 DNA follows: TGTGCCACCAGTGACTTAGACAGTCCTTACAATGAGCAGTTCTTC.

The rearrangement joins TRBV6-5 to TRBJ1-1; TRBD1 is a possible D gene (5 bases). The CDR3 runs to 15 residues. V lost 4 bases, J lost 1 base, and 13 bases lay in between. Germline lookup yields CDR1 MNHEY and CDR2 SVGAGI. CDR3 loop: CASSWGVRTNTEAFF. The DNA of the CDR3 is TGTGCCAGCAGTTGGGGGGTAAGGACGAACACTGAAGCTTTCTTT.

In this sample, this clonotype turned up many times. The J gene is TRBJ2-3, the V gene TRBV7-2; 10 bases line up with TRBD2. Trimming cost V 1 base and J 5 bases; bases outside gene matches: 9. The CDR3 is made up of 17 amino acids. The germline gives CDR1 SGHTA, CDR2 FQGNSA. CDR3 residues: CASSLGRTSGGRDTQYF. In DNA, the CDR3 is TGTGCCAGCAGCTTAGGCCGGACTAGCGGAGGGAGAGATACGCAGTATTTT.

V is TRBV4-3 and J is TRBJ1-5; 7 positions match TRBD1. The CDR3 covers 18 residues. From germline, CDR1 is LGHNA and CDR2 YSLEER. Trimming at V came to 0 bases and at J to 2 bases, leaving 10 bases not matched to a gene. In DNA form, the CDR3 reads TGCGCCAGCAGCCAAGATATGGCAGGGGGGAAGGGCAATCAGCCCCAGCATTTT. This sequence encodes CASSQDMAGGKGNQPQHF.

The chain has TRBV12-3 or TRBV12-4 and TRBJ1-2; TRBD1 is a possible D gene (6 bases). V was cut by 5 bases and J by 3 bases, with 16 bases left in between. The CDR3 contains 15 residues. The DNA of the CDR3 is TGTGCCAGCAGTCTGGACAGCGGGTGGGACTATGGCTACACCTTC. It encodes CASSLDSGWDYGYTF.

This clonotype was seen a handful of times. This chain uses TRBV7-3 with TRBJ1-1; D is perhaps TRBD1 (5 bases). Germline V gene sequence: CDR1 SGHTA, CDR2 FQGTGA. The CDR3 spans 18 residues. Trimming removed 4 bases at V and 5 bases at J, with 26 bases between. The CDR3 sequence is CASSSWGGAAPTRTEAFF. CDR3 nucleotides: TGTGCCAGCAGCTCCTGGGGTGGGGCAGCTCCTACGAGGACTGAAGCTTTCTTT.

This clonotype was observed a few times. The chain has TRBV6-5 and TRBJ1-5, with D unclear. Germline CDR1 reads MNHEY; CDR2 reads SVGAGI. V lost 0 bases and J lost 2, with 14 bases in between. The CDR3 length is 17 residues. CDR3 loop: CASSYSTPSLGNQPQHF. As DNA, the CDR3 is TGTGCCAGCAGTTACTCGACCCCTTCGTTGGGCAATCAGCCCCAGCATTTT.

The chain carries TRBV12-3 or TRBV12-4 and TRBJ2-1; 11 bases are shared with TRBD2. Trimming cost V 6 bases and J 0 bases; bases outside gene matches: 22. CDR3 length: 22 amino acids. The chain's CDR3 is CASRTTIPTSGRFLRSYNEQFF. CDR3 nucleotide sequence: TGTGCCAGCAGGACTACAATCCCTACTAGCGGGAGATTCCTACGCTCCTACAATGAGCAGTTCTTC.

This clonotype was found once. V gene TRBV5-4 combines with J gene TRBJ1-1; 10 positions match TRBD1. The V gene's germline CDR1 is SGHNT and CDR2 YYREEE (reference sequence). The CDR3 is 13 amino acids. After removal of 4 bases from V and 8 bases from J, the junction contained 5 bases not matched to a gene. The CDR3 nucleotides are TGTGCCAGCAGCCACGGGACAGGGGAGGAAGCTTTCTTT. Amino acid sequence: CASSHGTGEEAFF.

CDR3 nucleotides: TGTGCCAGCAGACCCTCCGAGGCCGACTACGAGCAGTACTTC. This encodes CASRPSEADYEQYF. This rearrangement joins TRBV5-5 to TRBJ2-7; no clear D gene. The germline gives CDR1 SGHKS, CDR2 YYEKEE (reference sequence). Trimming took off 5 bases at V and 3 bases at J, with 15 bases between the two ends. The CDR3 is made up of 14 amino acids. The whole variable domain, filled in from reference TRBV5-5 and TRBJ2-7, reads DAGVTQSPTHLIKTRGQQVTLRCSPISGHKSVSWYQQVLGQGPQFIFQYYEKEERGRGNFPDRFSARQFPNYSSELNVNALLLGDSALYLCASRPSEADYEQYFGPGTRLTVT.

The sample holds a few counts of this clonotype. V is TRBV5-6 and J is TRBJ2-7; 9 nucleotides match TRBD1. Per the germline V gene, CDR1 is SGHDT and CDR2 is YYEEEE. Trimming removed 3 bases from V and 2 bases from J; junction bases left unmatched: 3. This CDR3 contains 14 residues. The CDR3 coding sequence is TGTGCCAGCAGCTGGACAGGGGAGGCCTACGAGCAGTACTTC. This encodes CASSWTGEAYEQYF.

This clonotype was seen a few times. The chain couples TRBV6-2 or TRBV6-3 to TRBJ2-5; D is perhaps TRBD1 or TRBD2 (5 bases each). The CDR3 loop spans 12 amino acids. Trimming took 5 bases from V and 5 from J, leaving 9 bases between them. The germline gives CDR1 MNHEY, CDR2 SVGEGT. The CDR3 protein is CASSPGLETQYF. DNA for the CDR3: TGTGCCAGCAGTCCGGGGCTGGAGACCCAGTACTTC.

This clonotype was seen only a few times. The chain links TRBV29-1 to TRBJ2-2, with 11 nucleotides matching TRBD2. The germline gives CDR1 SQVTM, CDR2 ANQGSEA. The CDR3 has 13 residues. V shed 7 bases and J 6 bases; nucleotides not matched to a gene: 4. CDR3: CSAGLAGPGELFF. The CDR3 coding sequence is TGCAGCGCTGGACTAGCGGGTCCCGGGGAGCTGTTTTTT.

This clonotype was observed many times. The chain is built from TRBV30 and TRBJ2-7; D is uncertain. Germline V gene sequence: CDR1 GTSNPN, CDR2 SVGIG (reference sequence). The V gene lost 3 bases and the J gene lost 1 base, with 16 bases spanning the gap. The CDR3 has 15 amino acids. The CDR3 DNA follows: TGTGCCTGGAGCCGCACGTCTTTCCGGTCCTACGAGCAGTACTTC. This encodes CAWSRTSFRSYEQYF.

CDR3 sequence: CASSVGASGGGELFF. In DNA, the CDR3 is TGTGCCAGCAGCGTAGGCGCTAGCGGTGGCGGGGAGCTGTTTTTT. The J gene is TRBJ2-2, the V gene TRBV9; 7 bases fit TRBD2. The V gene end was trimmed by 0 bases and the J gene end by 7 bases; junction bases not matched to a gene: 6. Per the germline V gene, CDR1 is SGDLS and CDR2 is YYNGEE. CDR3 length equals 15 residues. Using reference TRBV9 and TRBJ2-2 for the parts outside the CDR3, the full variable domain is DSGVTQTPKHLITATGQRVTLRCSPRSGDLSVYWYQQSLDQGLQFLIQYYNGEERAKGNILERFSAQQFPDLHSELNLSSLELGDSALYFCASSVGASGGGELFFGEGSRLTVL.

This clonotype was observed a handful of times. The chain is built from TRBV3-1 and TRBJ2-7; D not certain. The CDR3 has 14 amino acids. The germline V gene encodes CDR1 LGHDT and CDR2 YNNKEL (reference sequence). V dropped 4 bases and J dropped 5 bases, with 15 bases sitting between them. Here the CDR3 DNA reads TGTGCCAGCAGCCCTTTCCCGGGTTCTAACGAGCAGTACTTC. This codes for CASSPFPGSNEQYF.

This clonotype was counted only a few times. This chain uses TRBV12-3 or TRBV12-4 with TRBJ1-2; D might be TRBD1 (6 bases). CDR3 length: 15 residues. V lost 7 bases, J lost 4 bases, and 19 bases lay in between. Here the CDR3 DNA reads TGTGCCAGCAAAGAGGACAGACGGCGTTTCTATGGCTACACCTTC. As protein: CASKEDRRRFYGYTF.

This clonotype was seen only a few times. The chain employs TRBV25-1 and TRBJ2-5, with D possibly being TRBD1 (7 bases). The CDR3 has 15 amino acids. Germline CDR1 is MGHDK and CDR2 is SYGVNS. V was clipped by 3 bases and J by 2 bases, with 13 bases between them. As DNA, the CDR3 is TGTGCCAGCAGTGACGGAGGGGGCGTGCAAGAGACCCAGTACTTC. Amino acid sequence: CASSDGGGVQETQYF.

There are a few counts of this clonotype. The chain links TRBV12-3 or TRBV12-4 to TRBJ1-5; no firm D call. V was clipped by 3 bases and J by 0 bases, with 12 bases between them. The CDR3 length is 16 residues. CDR3 amino acids: CASSFGRIDSNQPQHF. The CDR3 nucleotides are TGTGCCAGCAGTTTTGGGCGAATTGATAGCAATCAGCCCCAGCATTTT.

The chain uses TRBV6-2 or TRBV6-3 and TRBJ2-7; D may be TRBD2 (7 bases). CDR3 length equals 14 residues. In germline, CDR1 is MNHEY, CDR2 SVGEGT. Trimming stripped 7 bases from V and 2 bases from J, with 15 bases between. The CDR3 DNA is TGTGCCAGCACGGTCGGGGGGCTCGCCTACGAGCAGTACTTC. Amino acid sequence: CASTVGGLAYEQYF.